The source of this T cell receptor beta chain is a study of identical twins. Of note for this clonotype: Its matching antigen is unknown.

A universal primer site was added by template switching, and unique molecular identifiers were carried by the cDNA. From the 5' RACE reads, TCRdb called clonotypes with MiXCR, one entry per CDR3 protein. The top ten clones hold about 0.94% of a sample with 400,000 to 500,000 distinct CDR3 sequences, approximately 14% of them seen once. Study-level results: The study reached conclusions through statistical analysis that was cross-sectional, not following the same donors.

Trimming removed 5 bases from V and 8 bases from J; junction bases left unmatched: 11. This CDR3 is built from 14 residues. These same data were also listed under a study on yellow fever vaccine responses in identical twins.

The chain is built from TRBV12-3 or TRBV12-4 and TRBJ1-2, with TRBD1 matching 7 bases. The sample comprised CD4+ T cells sorted from blood. The receptor was isolated from a woman between 18 and 29 years old in good health. CDR3 residues: CASSPGTARAGYTF. Written as DNA, the CDR3 is TGTGCCAGCAGTCCCGGGACAGCTAGGGCGGGCTACACCTTC.